Sequencing of this T cell receptor (beta chain) was carried out in a study of OX40 agonist ivuxolimab in advanced cancers. About the research overall: Patients in dose escalation had liver, melanoma, kidney or head and neck cancers. Prior anti-PD-1, anti-PD-L1 or anti-CTLA-4 therapy was allowed; roughly 40% had some.

Regarding this clone: Its cognate antigen is unknown.

Only in-frame clones appear in the TCRdb table, and some are missing; sequencing was by immunoSEQ multiplex PCR. Seen here are about 76,000 clones, 75% to 85% observed once, and the top ten hold 0.61%. Study-wide results and limits: Both blood CD4+ and CD8+ T cells showed clonal growth by week 6 at 0.1 to 3.0 mg/kg. Expanded clones were, on average, more numerous among CD8+ T cells than CD4+.

The sequence was collected from an adult with an advanced solid tumor such as melanoma, head and neck, liver or kidney cancer. Material: CD4+ or CD8+ T cells sorted from blood, obtained in a trial of the OX40 agonist ivuxolimab.

The CDR3 spells CASSQGQSTDTQYF. The DNA for the CDR3 is TGTGCCAGCAGCCAAGGACAGAGCACAGATACGCAGTATTTT. The V and J genes are TRBV7-3 and TRBJ2-3; D possibly corresponds to TRBD1 (6 bases). Germline loops: CDR1 SGHTA, CDR2 FQGTGA. V was trimmed by 5 bases and J by 0 bases, leaving 9 bases between them. The CDR3 runs 14 residues.